These 9 T cell receptor beta chains originate from one sample sequenced in a study of blood T cell repertoires in COVID-19. The method was immunoSEQ multiplex PCR; TCRdb's version includes in-frame clones alone and lacks a portion of them. The data show a few hundred thousand clones, about 80% seen once. What was sequenced was peripheral blood. The receptors derive from a woman younger than 45 who had recovered from COVID-19.

V is TRBV10-3 and J is TRBJ2-7, with 9 bases matching TRBD1. With V trimmed by 10 bases and J by 0 bases, 4 bases remained unmatched. The CDR3 spans 13 residues. The V gene's germline CDR1 is ENHRY and CDR2 SYGVKD. The CDR3: CATGTGSSYEQYF. CDR3 bases: TGTGCCACCGGGACAGGGAGCTCCTACGAGCAGTACTTC.

This clone has just one count. The CDR3 coding sequence is TGTGCCAGCAGTTACTTGGCAGGGGTTAACACCATATATTTT. This codes for CASSYLAGVNTIYF. J is TRBJ1-3 and V is TRBV6-5, with TRBD1 as a possible D gene (6 bases). V lost 1 base and J 7 bases, leaving 11 bases between the germline ends. The CDR3 extends over 14 amino acids. Germline-derived CDR1 and CDR2 are MNHEY and SVGAGI.

The sample holds a few counts of this clone. The V call is TRBV28, the J call TRBJ2-2; D might be TRBD2 (5 bases). The CDR3 runs 15 residues. The germline V gene has CDR1 MDHEN and CDR2 SYDVKM. V lost 5 bases, J lost 6 bases, and 16 bases lay in between. The CDR3 coding sequence is TGTGCCAGCAGTAGGACGAGCGGTTGGTCCGGGGAGCTGTTTTTT. Residues: CASSRTSGWSGELFF.

The chain links TRBV7-8 to TRBJ2-5; 8 positions agree with TRBD2. The CDR3 sequence is 11 residues long. Trimming at V came to 8 bases and at J to 4 bases, leaving 0 bases not matched to a gene. The germline V gene has CDR1 SGHVS and CDR2 FQNEAQ. In DNA, the CDR3 is TGTGCCAGCGGGACTAGAGAGACCCAGTACTTC. Encoded protein: CASGTRETQYF.

V is TRBV15 and J is TRBJ2-4; possibly TRBD1 for D (6 bases). Germline-derived CDR1 and CDR2 are LNHNV and YYDKDF (reference sequence). V was trimmed by 5 bases and J by 0 bases, leaving 17 bases between them. This CDR3 contains 17 residues. As DNA, the CDR3 is TGTGCCACCAGCCCCCGGGACATGGGCATAGCCAAAAACATTCAGTACTTC. Translated, it gives CATSPRDMGIAKNIQYF.

The chain combines TRBV9 with TRBJ2-5; TRBD2 matches at 7 bases. CDR1 and CDR2 from the germline V gene are SGDLS and YYNGEE. The CDR3 has 15 amino acids. Trimming cost V 3 bases and J 4 bases; bases outside gene matches: 9. The CDR3: CASSESAGELETQYF. Here the CDR3 DNA reads TGTGCCAGCAGCGAGTCGGCGGGAGAGCTAGAGACCCAGTACTTC.

The genes are TRBV7-3 and TRBJ1-4; 12 nucleotides agree with TRBD1. V shed 5 bases and J 2 bases; nucleotides not matched to a gene: 12. Germline CDR1 is SGHTA and CDR2 is FQGTGA. The CDR3 totals 19 residues. Here the CDR3 DNA reads TGTGCCAGCAGCCTAAGGGGGACAGGGGGCTTTTGGACTAATGAAAAACTGTTTTTT. Residues: CASSLRGTGGFWTNEKLFF.

The chain uses TRBV5-1 and TRBJ2-7; D may be TRBD2 (7 bases). The CDR3 is made up of 14 amino acids. Germline V CDR1 and CDR2: SGHRS, YFSETQ. The V gene lost 4 bases and the J gene lost 5 bases, with 16 bases spanning the gap. The CDR3 DNA is TGCGCCAGCAGCAAGGGGGGGGCTGTAGACGAGCAGTACTTC. It translates to CASSKGGAVDEQYF.

The chain's CDR3 is CASSLKGATNEKLFF. Written as DNA, the CDR3 is TGCGCCAGCAGCCTTAAAGGAGCAACTAATGAAAAACTGTTTTTT. This rearrangement joins TRBV4-1 to TRBJ1-4, with D hard to call. V was trimmed by 4 bases and J by 0 bases, leaving 9 bases between them. This CDR3 spans 15 amino acids. The germline V gene encodes CDR1 MGHRA and CDR2 YSYEKL.